The rows below give T cell receptor beta chains drawn from one sample of a study of T-cell reconstitution after alpha-beta-depleted transplantation in children. TCRdb independently ran MiXCR on the PCR reads; one entry per CDR3 protein. The sample lists almost 600,000 distinct CDR3 sequences; 20% to 30% were seen once. The input for sequencing was PBMCs, taken before TCRalphabeta/CD19-depleted stem cell transplant. These TCRs come from a boy younger than two with Wiskott-Aldrich syndrome, due to receive a stem cell transplant. Each CDR3 is given with its conserved first and last residue. The D gene is left open where the match is weak. Only some rows state a clone size, as once, few, many or a class for expanded clones.

J gene: TRBJ2-5
clone size: .
D gene: .
V gene: TRBV3-1
CDR3 protein: CASSQEGRAEETQYF
CDR3 DNA: TGTGCCAGCAGCCAAGAAGGCCGAGCCGAAGAGACCCAGTACTTC

J gene: TRBJ2-1
clone size: .
D gene: TRBD1
V gene: TRBV6-1
CDR3 protein: CASSVMDRGNEQFF
CDR3 DNA: TGTGCCAGCAGTGTAATGGACAGGGGGAATGAGCAGTTCTTC

J gene: TRBJ2-1
clone size: .
D gene: .
V gene: TRBV3-1
CDR3 protein: CASSQVIPWGGLSEQFF
CDR3 DNA: TGTGCCAGCAGCCAAGTAATACCCTGGGGGGGCCTGAGTGAGCAGTTCTTC

J gene: TRBJ1-5
clone size: few
D gene: TRBD1
V gene: TRBV5-1
CDR3 protein: CASSGRQGSQPQHF
CDR3 DNA: TGCGCCAGCAGCGGTCGACAGGGGAGTCAGCCCCAGCATTTT

J gene: TRBJ2-1
clone size: .
D gene: TRBD2
V gene: TRBV6-5
CDR3 protein: CASSYGGTSYPSSYNEQFF
CDR3 DNA: TGTGCCAGCAGTTATGGAGGGACTAGCTACCCAAGCTCCTACAATGAGCAGTTCTTC

J gene: TRBJ2-1
clone size: few
D gene: .
V gene: TRBV28
CDR3 protein: CASSFGANVRYNEQFF
CDR3 DNA: TGTGCCAGCAGTTTCGGGGCGAACGTACGGTACAATGAGCAGTTCTTC

J gene: TRBJ2-7
clone size: .
D gene: .
V gene: TRBV27
CDR3 protein: CASFSIGGNYEQYF
CDR3 DNA: TGTGCCAGCTTTTCCATCGGCGGGAACTACGAGCAGTACTTC

J gene: TRBJ2-5
clone size: .
D gene: .
V gene: TRBV18
CDR3 protein: CASSPASQTQYF
CDR3 DNA: TGTGCCAGCTCACCAGCATCACAGACCCAGTACTTC

J gene: TRBJ2-1
clone size: .
D gene: TRBD2
V gene: TRBV7-6
CDR3 protein: CASSQRTSGRGSYNEQFF
CDR3 DNA: TGTGCCAGCAGTCAGAGGACTAGCGGGAGGGGGTCCTACAATGAGCAGTTCTTC

J gene: TRBJ2-2
clone size: .
D gene: TRBD1
V gene: TRBV11-3
CDR3 protein: CASSLETGVPNTGELFF
CDR3 DNA: TGTGCCAGCAGCTTAGAAACAGGGGTGCCGAACACCGGGGAGCTGTTTTTT

J gene: TRBJ2-1
clone size: .
D gene: .
V gene: TRBV9
CDR3 protein: CASSVGGLAASYNEQFF
CDR3 DNA: TGTGCCAGCAGCGTAGGGGGGCTAGCGGCCTCCTACAATGAGCAGTTCTTC

J gene: TRBJ1-4
clone size: few
D gene: TRBD1
V gene: TRBV5-6
CDR3 protein: CASSLVGGLGEKLFF
CDR3 DNA: TGTGCCAGCAGCTTGGTAGGGGGCCTGGGTGAAAAACTGTTTTTT

J gene: TRBJ1-5
clone size: .
D gene: .
V gene: TRBV5-1
CDR3 protein: CASSLRGGADQPQHF
CDR3 DNA: TGCGCCAGCAGCTTACGTGGGGGAGCTGATCAGCCCCAGCATTTT

J gene: TRBJ2-2
clone size: .
D gene: .
V gene: TRBV14
CDR3 protein: CASSHDSAELFF
CDR3 DNA: TGTGCCAGCAGCCACGATTCCGCGGAGCTGTTTTTT

J gene: TRBJ2-1
clone size: once
D gene: TRBD2
V gene: TRBV3-1
CDR3 protein: CASSQDITSGRHNEQFF
CDR3 DNA: TGTGCCAGCAGCCAAGATATCACTAGCGGGAGACACAATGAGCAGTTCTTC

J gene: TRBJ2-1
clone size: few
D gene: TRBD2
V gene: TRBV6-1
CDR3 protein: CAIKSDGAGGNEQFF
CDR3 DNA: TGTGCCATCAAGAGTGATGGGGCGGGGGGCAATGAGCAGTTCTTC

J gene: TRBJ2-7
clone size: many
D gene: .
V gene: TRBV20-1
CDR3 protein: CSARDRAGIEYEQYF
CDR3 DNA: TGCAGTGCTAGAGATAGGGCTGGCATTGAATACGAGCAGTACTTC

J gene: TRBJ2-1
clone size: .
D gene: TRBD2
V gene: TRBV12-3/TRBV12-4
CDR3 protein: CASSSTSGTPYNEQFF
CDR3 DNA: TGTGCCAGCAGTTCGACTAGCGGGACGCCCTACAATGAGCAGTTCTTC

J gene: TRBJ2-5
clone size: once
D gene: .
V gene: TRBV6-6
CDR3 protein: CASRWSEETQYF
CDR3 DNA: TGTGCCAGCAGGTGGAGCGAAGAGACCCAGTACTTC

J gene: TRBJ2-4
clone size: .
D gene: TRBD1
V gene: TRBV12-3/TRBV12-4
CDR3 protein: CASSRTGPKNIQYF
CDR3 DNA: TGTGCCAGCAGCCGGACAGGTCCCAAAAACATTCAGTACTTC

J gene: TRBJ2-7
clone size: .
D gene: .
V gene: TRBV29-1
CDR3 protein: CSVDSPGGGLTYEQYF
CDR3 DNA: TGCAGCGTTGACTCCCCTGGGGGAGGCCTAACCTACGAGCAGTACTTC

J gene: TRBJ2-1
clone size: .
D gene: TRBD2
V gene: TRBV10-3
CDR3 protein: CASRLAEYTYNEQFF
CDR3 DNA: TGTGCCAGTAGACTAGCGGAATACACCTACAATGAGCAGTTCTTC

J gene: TRBJ2-3
clone size: .
D gene: .
V gene: TRBV5-1
CDR3 protein: CASSLEIYTDTQYF
CDR3 DNA: TGCGCCAGCAGCTTGGAGATTTACACAGATACGCAGTATTTT

J gene: TRBJ2-3
clone size: .
D gene: TRBD2
V gene: TRBV20-1
CDR3 protein: CCARGPGLAGGTDTQYF
CDR3 DNA: TGCTGTGCTAGAGGGCCCGGACTAGCGGGAGGCACAGATACGCAGTATTTT

J gene: TRBJ2-1
clone size: .
D gene: .
V gene: TRBV5-5
CDR3 protein: CASSLDVGEQFF
CDR3 DNA: TGTGCCAGCAGCTTGGATGTAGGGGAGCAGTTCTTC

J gene: TRBJ2-7
clone size: .
D gene: .
V gene: TRBV20-1
CDR3 protein: CSACKRATYEQYF
CDR3 DNA: TGCAGTGCTTGCAAGCGGGCTACCTACGAGCAGTACTTC

J gene: TRBJ1-2
clone size: .
D gene: TRBD1
V gene: TRBV20-1
CDR3 protein: CSAREGTGIYGYTF
CDR3 DNA: TGCAGTGCTAGAGAGGGGACAGGGATCTACGGCTACACCTTC

J gene: TRBJ2-5
clone size: few
D gene: TRBD2
V gene: TRBV9
CDR3 protein: CASSVAGLAVQETQYF
CDR3 DNA: TGTGCCAGCAGCGTAGCTGGGCTAGCGGTTCAAGAGACCCAGTACTTC

J gene: TRBJ2-1
clone size: .
D gene: TRBD1
V gene: TRBV11-2
CDR3 protein: CASSIRDRGPRSSYNEQFF
CDR3 DNA: TGTGCCAGCAGCATCCGGGACAGGGGACCAAGAAGCTCCTACAATGAGCAGTTCTTC

J gene: TRBJ1-2
clone size: few
D gene: .
V gene: TRBV5-6
CDR3 protein: CASSINRVGYGYTF
CDR3 DNA: TGTGCCAGCAGTATCAACAGGGTTGGGTATGGCTACACCTTC

J gene: TRBJ2-1
clone size: few
D gene: TRBD2
V gene: TRBV5-1
CDR3 protein: CASSLLAGVGDNEQFF
CDR3 DNA: TGCGCCAGCAGCTTACTAGCGGGAGTAGGGGACAATGAGCAGTTCTTC

J gene: TRBJ2-5
clone size: many
D gene: .
V gene: TRBV12-3/TRBV12-4
CDR3 protein: CASSPRAAEGETQYF
CDR3 DNA: TGTGCCAGCAGTCCCCGGGCAGCCGAGGGGGAGACCCAGTACTTC

J gene: TRBJ2-1
clone size: .
D gene: TRBD2
V gene: TRBV5-1
CDR3 protein: CASSFGLAGVPANEQFF
CDR3 DNA: TGCGCCAGCAGCTTCGGTCTAGCGGGAGTACCGGCCAATGAGCAGTTCTTC

J gene: TRBJ2-5
clone size: .
D gene: .
V gene: TRBV5-1
CDR3 protein: CASSLGQIQETQYF
CDR3 DNA: TGCGCCAGCAGCTTGGGGCAGATCCAAGAGACCCAGTACTTC

J gene: TRBJ1-1
clone size: few
D gene: .
V gene: TRBV20-1
CDR3 protein: CSASMAAVLGTEAFF
CDR3 DNA: TGCAGTGCTAGTATGGCGGCAGTCCTAGGGACTGAAGCTTTCTTT

J gene: TRBJ1-2
clone size: few
D gene: TRBD1
V gene: TRBV6-1
CDR3 protein: CASSPGTDSYGYTF
CDR3 DNA: TGTGCCAGCAGTCCAGGGACAGATAGTTATGGCTACACCTTC

J gene: TRBJ2-5
clone size: few
D gene: TRBD2
V gene: TRBV7-2
CDR3 protein: CASSLVSGRVGETQYF
CDR3 DNA: TGTGCCAGCAGCTTAGTTAGCGGGAGAGTGGGGGAGACCCAGTACTTC

J gene: TRBJ2-7
clone size: .
D gene: TRBD2
V gene: TRBV5-1
CDR3 protein: CASSFREGRYEQYF
CDR3 DNA: TGCGCCAGCAGCTTTCGGGAGGGCAGGTACGAGCAGTACTTC

J gene: TRBJ2-7
clone size: few
D gene: .
V gene: TRBV18
CDR3 protein: CASSPPATYEQYF
CDR3 DNA: TGTGCCAGCTCACCACCTGCGACCTACGAGCAGTACTTC

J gene: TRBJ2-1
clone size: few
D gene: TRBD2
V gene: TRBV5-1
CDR3 protein: CASSLVSSGREQFF
CDR3 DNA: TGCGCCAGCAGCTTGGTTAGTAGCGGGAGGGAGCAGTTCTTC

J gene: TRBJ1-5
clone size: few
D gene: TRBD1
V gene: TRBV2
CDR3 protein: CASSADRRDLGPQHF
CDR3 DNA: TGTGCCAGCAGTGCGGACAGGCGCGACCTAGGGCCCCAGCATTTT

J gene: TRBJ2-7
clone size: .
D gene: .
V gene: TRBV12-3/TRBV12-4
CDR3 protein: CASTLRGGLPYEQYF
CDR3 DNA: TGTGCCAGCACCTTAAGGGGGGGCTTACCCTACGAGCAGTACTTC

J gene: TRBJ2-7
clone size: .
D gene: .
V gene: TRBV28
CDR3 protein: CASSFGLKNYEQYF
CDR3 DNA: TGTGCCAGCAGTTTTGGACTTAAGAACTACGAGCAGTACTTC

J gene: TRBJ1-3
clone size: few
D gene: TRBD1
V gene: TRBV12-3/TRBV12-4
CDR3 protein: CASSLRTGGNTIYF
CDR3 DNA: TGTGCCAGCAGTTTAAGGACAGGTGGAAACACCATATATTTT

J gene: TRBJ2-5
clone size: .
D gene: TRBD2
V gene: TRBV9
CDR3 protein: CASSPGLAGGVETQYF
CDR3 DNA: TGTGCCAGCAGCCCCGGACTAGCGGGAGGGGTCGAGACCCAGTACTTC

J gene: TRBJ2-1
clone size: .
D gene: .
V gene: TRBV15
CDR3 protein: CATSRPGSEQFF
CDR3 DNA: TGTGCCACCAGCAGACCTGGGAGTGAGCAGTTCTTC

J gene: TRBJ1-1
clone size: .
D gene: .
V gene: TRBV3-1
CDR3 protein: CASRKGGVTEAFF
CDR3 DNA: TGTGCCAGCAGAAAGGGCGGAGTCACTGAAGCTTTCTTT

J gene: TRBJ1-1
clone size: few
D gene: .
V gene: TRBV9
CDR3 protein: CASSADKNTEAFF
CDR3 DNA: TGTGCCAGCAGCGCAGACAAGAACACTGAAGCTTTCTTT

J gene: TRBJ2-1
clone size: few
D gene: .
V gene: TRBV5-1
CDR3 protein: CASSMDGYNEQFF
CDR3 DNA: TGCGCCAGCAGTATGGACGGCTACAATGAGCAGTTCTTC

J gene: TRBJ2-5
clone size: .
D gene: .
V gene: TRBV28
CDR3 protein: CASSFLSSETQYF
CDR3 DNA: TGTGCCAGCAGTTTTTTAAGTTCGGAGACCCAGTACTTC

J gene: TRBJ2-7
clone size: many
D gene: .
V gene: TRBV12-3/TRBV12-4
CDR3 protein: CASSRGYEQYF
CDR3 DNA: TGTGCCAGCAGCCGGGGGTACGAGCAGTACTTC

J gene: TRBJ2-2
clone size: few
D gene: TRBD1
V gene: TRBV28
CDR3 protein: CASSTPGTGILRGELFF
CDR3 DNA: TGTGCCAGCAGTACGCCCGGGACAGGCATTCTACGGGGGGAGCTGTTTTTT

J gene: TRBJ1-1
clone size: few
D gene: .
V gene: TRBV5-1
CDR3 protein: CASSPRPFHSDTEAFF
CDR3 DNA: TGCGCCAGCAGCCCCCGGCCGTTTCACTCCGACACTGAAGCTTTCTTT